This T cell receptor beta chain was retrieved from a study of OX40 agonist ivuxolimab in advanced cancers. Study context: The dose-escalation cohort had hepatocellular carcinoma, melanoma, renal cell or head and neck cancer. Findings of the study overall: In general, CD8+ T cells held more expanded clones than CD4+ did, on average. The study observed clonal expansion of CD4+ and CD8+ blood T cells by week 6 at 0.1 to 3.0 mg/kg.

Concerning this clone: Its cognate antigen is unknown.

The germline CDR1 and CDR2 sequences are MDHEN and SYDVKM. CDR3 length: 12 residues. Only in-frame clones appear in the TCRdb table, and some are missing; sequencing was by immunoSEQ multiplex PCR. The repertoire holds under 60,000 clones, with approximately 94% as singletons. The chain has TRBV28 and TRBJ2-7; possible D gene TRBD2, 6 bases. The source of this sequence is an adult with an advanced solid tumor such as melanoma, head and neck, liver or kidney cancer. The sequenced sample was CD4+ or CD8+ T cells sorted from blood, obtained in a trial of the OX40 agonist ivuxolimab. The CDR3 protein is CVSGRHSYEQYF. CDR3 in DNA: TGTGTCAGTGGGAGGCACTCCTACGAGCAGTACTTC.